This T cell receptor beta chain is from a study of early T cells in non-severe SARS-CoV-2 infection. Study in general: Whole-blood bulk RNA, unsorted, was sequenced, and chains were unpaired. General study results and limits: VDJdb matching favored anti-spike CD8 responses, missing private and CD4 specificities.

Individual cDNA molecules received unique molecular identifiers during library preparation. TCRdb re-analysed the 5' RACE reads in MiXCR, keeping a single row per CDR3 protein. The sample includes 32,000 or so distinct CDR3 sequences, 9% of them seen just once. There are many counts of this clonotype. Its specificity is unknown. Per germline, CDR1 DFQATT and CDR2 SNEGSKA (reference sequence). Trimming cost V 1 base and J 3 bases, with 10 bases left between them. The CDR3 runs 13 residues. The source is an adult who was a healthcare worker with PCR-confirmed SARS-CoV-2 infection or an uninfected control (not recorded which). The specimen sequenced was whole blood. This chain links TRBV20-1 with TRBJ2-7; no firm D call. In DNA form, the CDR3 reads TGCAGTGCTAGAGTGGCCGGTCGCTACGAGCAGTACTTC. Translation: CSARVAGRYEQYF.